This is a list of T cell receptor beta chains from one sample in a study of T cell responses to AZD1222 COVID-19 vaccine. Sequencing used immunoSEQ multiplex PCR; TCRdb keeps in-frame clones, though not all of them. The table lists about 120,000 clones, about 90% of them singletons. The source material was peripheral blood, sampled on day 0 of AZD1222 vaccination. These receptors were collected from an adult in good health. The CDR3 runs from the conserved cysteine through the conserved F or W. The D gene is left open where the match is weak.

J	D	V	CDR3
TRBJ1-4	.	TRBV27	CASSLGATNEKLFF
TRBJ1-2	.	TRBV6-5	CASSQRGASPYGYTF
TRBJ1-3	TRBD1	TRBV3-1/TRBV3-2	CASSSQGRGNTIYF
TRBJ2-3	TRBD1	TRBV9	CASSAGPGQGATDTQYF
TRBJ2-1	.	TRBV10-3	CAISGASNEQFF
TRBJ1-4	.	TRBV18	CASSPPHIEKLFF
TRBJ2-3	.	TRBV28	CASSPTGRGADTQYF
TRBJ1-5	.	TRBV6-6	CASSLNSNQPQHF
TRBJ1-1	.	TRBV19	CASSPGPLTEAFF
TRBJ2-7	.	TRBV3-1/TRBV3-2	CASSQESFSEQYF
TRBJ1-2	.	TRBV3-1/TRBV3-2	CASSQDRRNGYTF
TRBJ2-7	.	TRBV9	CASSVAGTSYEQYF
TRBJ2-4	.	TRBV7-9	CASSPPSGTKLAKNIQYF
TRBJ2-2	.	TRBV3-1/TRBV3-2	CASSQERVKRRVGELFF
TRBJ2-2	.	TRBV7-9	CASSFPTGRVGELFF
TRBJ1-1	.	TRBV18	CASSPSGTITEAFF
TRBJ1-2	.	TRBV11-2	CASSLVGAFINYGYTF
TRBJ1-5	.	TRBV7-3	CASSLHGGNQPQHF
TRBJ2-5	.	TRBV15	CATQGQGETQYF
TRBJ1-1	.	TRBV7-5	CARSSTPQDRANTEAFF
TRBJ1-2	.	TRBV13	CASSWPPPGGYGYTF
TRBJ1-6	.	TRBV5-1	CASSEGPKISYNSPLHF
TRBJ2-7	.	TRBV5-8	CASSLTGRPYEQYF
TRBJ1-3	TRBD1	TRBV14	CASSQGTGGGNTIYF
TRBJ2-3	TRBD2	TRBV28	CASTPGLAEGNTQYF
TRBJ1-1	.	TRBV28	CASSLSQGPMNTEAFF
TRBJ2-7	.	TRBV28	CASYPTFDAISYEQYF
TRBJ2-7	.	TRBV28	CASSITWDEQYF
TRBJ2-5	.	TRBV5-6	CASSPSRRDTRETQYF
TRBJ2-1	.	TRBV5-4	CASSLPGAGNEQFF
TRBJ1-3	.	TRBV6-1	CASSDGRTGNTIYF
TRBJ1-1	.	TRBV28	CASSLATGNTEAFF
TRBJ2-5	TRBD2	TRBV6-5	CASNGGAAGEETQYF
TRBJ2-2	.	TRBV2	CASSSDTGELFF
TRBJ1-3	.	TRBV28	CASTLGGGNTIYF
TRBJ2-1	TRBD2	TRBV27	CASSLTSGGLNEQFF
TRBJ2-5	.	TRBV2	CARGPPGAETQYF
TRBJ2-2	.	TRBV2	CASSLFGTPRNTGELFF
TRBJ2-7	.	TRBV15	CATSRALVAEYEQYF
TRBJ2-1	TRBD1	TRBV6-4	CASGQGASDEQFF
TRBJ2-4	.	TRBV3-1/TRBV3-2	CASSQAGLQRQYF
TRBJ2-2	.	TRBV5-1	CASSPSGDGELFF
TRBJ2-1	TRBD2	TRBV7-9	CASSLLGLAGGSSYNEQFF
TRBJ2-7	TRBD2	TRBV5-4	CASSSEAASGSEQYF
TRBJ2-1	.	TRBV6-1	CASSEIGGPEEFF
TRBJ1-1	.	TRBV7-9	CASSRTTLNTEAFF
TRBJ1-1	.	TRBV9	CASSPGPFGAFF
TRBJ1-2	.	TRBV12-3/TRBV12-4	CASSLSRGGGYTF
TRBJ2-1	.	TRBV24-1	CATSKDNEQFF
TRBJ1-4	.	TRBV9	CASSVSGSFATNEKLFF
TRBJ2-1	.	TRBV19	CASSIGGNEQFF
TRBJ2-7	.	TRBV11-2	CASSLDLGEQYF
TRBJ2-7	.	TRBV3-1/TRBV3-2	CASSQVGTLAVGEQYF
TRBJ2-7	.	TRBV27	CASSSPGAANEQYF
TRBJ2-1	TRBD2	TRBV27	CASFGSGLAGRLLQFF
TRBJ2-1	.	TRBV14	CASSNYRGNNEQFF
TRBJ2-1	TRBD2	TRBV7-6	CASSLVAGDHNEQFF
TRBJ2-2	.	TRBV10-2	CASRVTVGELFF
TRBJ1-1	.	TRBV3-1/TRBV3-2	CASSPGRTGKAFF
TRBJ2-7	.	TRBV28	CASSRGIGSYEQYF